Each of the 4 T cell receptor beta chains below was sequenced from the same sample in a study of technical replicates of blood from a few donors. Data came from immunoSEQ multiplex PCR; TCRdb stores just in-frame clones and leaves some out. The sample yields roughly 97,000 clones, 95% to 97% seen once. Sequencing input: T cells isolated from PBMCs. Every receptor here comes from a human donor in good health.

V is TRBV20-1 and J is TRBJ2-7; 8 bases match TRBD2. V lost 6 bases and J lost 5; bases outside the gene matches: 3. This CDR3 has 11 amino acids. Germline V gene lookup returns CDR1 DFQATT and CDR2 SNEGSKA (reference sequence). The CDR3 reads CSAGGGDEQYF. The CDR3 DNA is TGCAGTGCCGGGGGGGGAGACGAGCAGTACTTC.

The chain uses TRBV2 and TRBJ1-1; D remains unclear. CDR1 and CDR2 from the germline V gene are SNHLY and FYNNEI. This CDR3 contains 15 residues. V was trimmed by 3 bases and J by 1 base, leaving 12 bases between them. CDR3 in DNA: TGTGCCAGCAGTGACTATTTGGGAGAGAACACTGAAGCTTTCTTT. Translated: CASSDYLGENTEAFF.

This chain links TRBV11-3 with TRBJ1-3; D is unclear. The CDR3 extends over 14 amino acids. Trimming pared 2 bases from V and 0 bases from J, leaving 5 bases between. Germline values: CDR1 SGHNT, CDR2 YENEEA. The CDR3 coding sequence is TGTGCCAGCAGCTTATACGGCTCTGGAAACACCATATATTTT. Translated, it gives CASSLYGSGNTIYF.

V and J are TRBV5-1 and TRBJ2-7; 11 bases line up with TRBD2. Germline assignment: CDR1 SGHRS and CDR2 YFSETQ. The CDR3 consists of 14 residues. Germline trimming cut 3 bases from V and 6 bases from J; bases unmatched to any gene: 5. The CDR3, as DNA: TGCGCCAGCAGCTGGGGACTAGCGGATTCCGAGCAGTACTTC. Translating gives CASSWGLADSEQYF.